A selection of T cell receptor beta chains follows, all from one sample in a study of blood T cell repertoires in COVID-19. The protocol was immunoSEQ multiplex PCR, while the TCRdb copy is restricted to in-frame clones and leaves out a portion. This table holds 40,000 to 60,000 clones, about 82% found once. Sequenced input: peripheral blood. These receptor sequences come from a human donor in a cohort sampled during active COVID-19. Both conserved end residues are part of each CDR3. The order of the fields is J gene, D gene, V gene, clone size, CDR3 protein, CDR3 DNA. D genes are given only for firm matches. Only part of the rows carry a size: once, few, many, or a class if the clone is expanded.

J gene: TRBJ2-7; D gene: -; V gene: TRBV12-3/TRBV12-4; clone size: -; CDR3 protein: CASSSGVYEQYF; CDR3 DNA: TGTGCCAGCAGCTCAGGGGTATACGAGCAGTACTTC
J gene: TRBJ2-7; D gene: -; V gene: TRBV6-2/TRBV6-3; clone size: -; CDR3 protein: CASSSPYYEQYF; CDR3 DNA: TGTGCCAGCAGTTCCCCTTACTACGAGCAGTACTTC
J gene: TRBJ2-7; D gene: -; V gene: TRBV6-5; clone size: -; CDR3 protein: CASAWTLAYEQYF; CDR3 DNA: TGTGCCAGTGCCTGGACTCTCGCCTACGAGCAGTACTTC
J gene: TRBJ1-3; D gene: -; V gene: TRBV6-1; clone size: -; CDR3 protein: CASSESAWTRSGNTIYF; CDR3 DNA: TGTGCCAGCAGTGAATCCGCGTGGACAAGATCTGGAAACACCATATATTTT
J gene: TRBJ1-4; D gene: -; V gene: TRBV7-9; clone size: -; CDR3 protein: CASSLPGATNEKLFF; CDR3 DNA: TGTGCCAGCAGCTTACCTGGAGCAACTAATGAAAAACTGTTTTTT
J gene: TRBJ1-1; D gene: -; V gene: TRBV7-2; clone size: -; CDR3 protein: CASSIYRVEAFF; CDR3 DNA: TGTGCCAGCAGCATATACAGGGTCGAAGCTTTCTTT
J gene: TRBJ1-6; D gene: -; V gene: TRBV5-1; clone size: few; CDR3 protein: CASSIDGNPGPLHF; CDR3 DNA: TGCGCCAGCAGCATCGACGGGAATCCAGGCCCCCTCCACTTT
J gene: TRBJ1-4; D gene: TRBD1; V gene: TRBV5-1; clone size: -; CDR3 protein: CASSFEPGQANEKLFF; CDR3 DNA: TGCGCCAGCAGCTTCGAACCGGGACAGGCAAATGAAAAACTGTTTTTT
J gene: TRBJ2-2; D gene: TRBD2; V gene: TRBV5-8; clone size: -; CDR3 protein: CASSRDYSNIGELFF; CDR3 DNA: TGTGCCAGCAGCCGGGACTACTCGAACATCGGGGAGCTGTTTTTT
J gene: TRBJ2-7; D gene: TRBD2; V gene: TRBV7-9; clone size: -; CDR3 protein: CASSPGQRGFFEQYF; CDR3 DNA: TGTGCCAGCAGCCCAGGTCAGCGGGGTTTTTTCGAGCAGTACTTC
J gene: TRBJ1-4; D gene: -; V gene: TRBV15; clone size: -; CDR3 protein: CATSRAGQSNEKLFF; CDR3 DNA: TGTGCCACCAGCAGAGCCGGACAGTCAAATGAAAAACTGTTTTTT
J gene: TRBJ1-1; D gene: -; V gene: TRBV12-3/TRBV12-4; clone size: -; CDR3 protein: CASSQTSEAFF; CDR3 DNA: TGTGCCAGCAGTCAAACTTCTGAAGCTTTCTTT
J gene: TRBJ2-2; D gene: TRBD1; V gene: TRBV5-1; clone size: once; CDR3 protein: CASSLNPQGAGTGELFF; CDR3 DNA: TGCGCCAGCAGCTTGAATCCACAGGGGGCGGGAACCGGGGAGCTGTTTTTT
J gene: TRBJ2-7; D gene: TRBD2; V gene: TRBV7-9; clone size: few; CDR3 protein: CASRTSGEGYEQYF; CDR3 DNA: TGTGCCAGCAGGACTAGCGGGGAAGGCTACGAGCAGTACTTC
J gene: TRBJ2-5; D gene: -; V gene: TRBV5-4; clone size: -; CDR3 protein: CASSRETVSKETQYF; CDR3 DNA: TGTGCCAGCAGCCGAGAGACAGTCTCGAAAGAGACCCAGTACTTC
J gene: TRBJ1-5; D gene: -; V gene: TRBV19; clone size: few; CDR3 protein: CASSIGLRQDHNQPQHF; CDR3 DNA: TGTGCCAGTAGTATAGGCCTACGACAGGACCACAATCAGCCCCAGCATTTT
J gene: TRBJ1-3; D gene: TRBD1; V gene: TRBV5-1; clone size: -; CDR3 protein: CASSVTGDPGNTIYF; CDR3 DNA: TGCGCCAGCAGCGTTACAGGGGACCCTGGAAACACCATATATTTT
J gene: TRBJ1-3; D gene: -; V gene: TRBV7-2; clone size: -; CDR3 protein: CASSTDQGPGNTIYF; CDR3 DNA: TGTGCCAGCAGCACGGATCAGGGGCCTGGAAACACCATATATTTT
J gene: TRBJ1-5; D gene: TRBD1; V gene: TRBV27; clone size: -; CDR3 protein: CASSAFEGARGQPQHF; CDR3 DNA: TGTGCCAGCAGTGCTTTCGAGGGGGCTCGGGGTCAGCCCCAGCATTTT
J gene: TRBJ2-3; D gene: TRBD2; V gene: TRBV2; clone size: -; CDR3 protein: CASSRRTSGRGTDTQYF; CDR3 DNA: TGTGCCAGCAGCCGCCGGACTAGCGGGAGAGGGACAGATACGCAGTATTTT
J gene: TRBJ2-3; D gene: -; V gene: TRBV6-6; clone size: -; CDR3 protein: CASSTATDTQYF; CDR3 DNA: TGTGCCAGCAGTACAGCCACAGATACGCAGTATTTT
J gene: TRBJ2-3; D gene: TRBD2; V gene: TRBV9; clone size: -; CDR3 protein: CASSARTSGITDTQYF; CDR3 DNA: TGTGCCAGCAGCGCCCGGACTAGCGGGATCACAGATACGCAGTATTTT
J gene: TRBJ2-2; D gene: -; V gene: TRBV5-5; clone size: once; CDR3 protein: CASWGVRGTGELFF; CDR3 DNA: TGTGCCAGCTGGGGGGTCAGAGGCACCGGGGAGCTGTTTTTT
J gene: TRBJ1-4; D gene: TRBD1; V gene: TRBV19; clone size: -; CDR3 protein: CASTKGDRGGEKLFF; CDR3 DNA: TGTGCCAGTACCAAAGGCGACAGGGGGGGTGAAAAACTGTTTTTT
J gene: TRBJ2-3; D gene: TRBD2; V gene: TRBV7-2; clone size: -; CDR3 protein: CASSPRLAGSTDTQYF; CDR3 DNA: TGTGCCAGCAGCCCTCGACTAGCGGGGAGCACAGATACGCAGTATTTT
J gene: TRBJ1-1; D gene: TRBD1; V gene: TRBV20-1; clone size: -; CDR3 protein: CSASRGQGAFF; CDR3 DNA: TGCAGTGCTAGCAGGGGGCAAGGAGCTTTCTTT
J gene: TRBJ2-5; D gene: TRBD2; V gene: TRBV18; clone size: -; CDR3 protein: CASSPRLAGGQETQYF; CDR3 DNA: TGTGCCAGCTCACCACGGTTAGCGGGAGGGCAAGAGACCCAGTACTTC
J gene: TRBJ1-5; D gene: -; V gene: TRBV27; clone size: -; CDR3 protein: CASSLTGWSNQPQHF; CDR3 DNA: TGTGCCAGCAGTCTCACAGGGTGGAGCAATCAGCCCCAGCATTTT
J gene: TRBJ1-5; D gene: TRBD1; V gene: TRBV7-9; clone size: few; CDR3 protein: CASSAGTGSNQPQHF; CDR3 DNA: TGTGCCAGCAGCGCCGGGACAGGAAGTAATCAGCCCCAGCATTTT